The subject of this entry is one T cell receptor beta chain. This sample is part of a study of blood T cell repertoires in COVID-19. CDR3 length: 15 residues. V lost 0 bases and J lost 3, with 10 bases in between. Germline assignment: CDR1 MRHNA and CDR2 SNTAGT. Measured with immunoSEQ multiplex PCR; TCRdb has only the in-frame clones, and not every one. Altogether roughly 250,000 clones are present, around 82% being singletons, with the ten largest covering 15% to 18%. Sequencing was done on a sample of peripheral blood. The rearrangement links TRBV6-4 to TRBJ2-3; tentatively, D is TRBD2 (7 bases). This TCR came from a person between 65 and 79 years old with COVID-19, enrolled during active disease. The CDR3 sequence is CASSDSGGVTDTQYF. CDR3 DNA sequence: TGTGCCAGCAGTGACTCAGGGGGGGTAACAGATACGCAGTATTTT.